This TCR beta chain is drawn from a study of identical twins (dated by TCRdb to the mid-2010s). Regarding the research as a whole: To test whether fetal clonotypes persist, this study deep-sequenced TCR alpha and beta repertoires from monozygotic twins, from unrelated adults of various ages, and from cord blood. To rule out contamination, replicate twin experiments were performed at different times with different library preparation protocols. Study-level results and caveats: Fewer insertions were carried by abundant cord blood beta clonotypes, a similar but weaker trend appeared in young adult naive repertoires, and no such trend appeared in memory repertoires. Conclusions relied on cross-sectional statistical analysis, since the same donors could not be followed over many years. Zero-insertion analyses could be partly confounded by invariant T cells such as MAIT and iNKT, though diverse VJ usage argued against such confounding for most clonotypes. Recombination models systematically underestimated out-of-frame TCR alpha sharing in monozygotic twins but agreed with sharing between unrelated individuals. In beta out-of-frame sequences, excess twin sharing was weaker, because having fewer shared sequences lowered the signal-to-noise ratio. Compared with coincidental sharing between unrelated individuals, out-of-frame TCR alpha sequences shared between twins had an excess of sequences with low generation probability.

Preparation of the library involved 5' RACE. The sequencing machine was an Illumina HiSeq 2000. Template switching added a universal primer binding site, and the final cDNA carried a unique molecular identifier that allowed TCR cDNA molecules to be counted accurately. Specific primers in the conserved constant-segment region were used to synthesize first-strand cDNA for the TCR alpha and beta chains. To control for contamination, every cDNA library was double barcoded, receiving both a SMART-Mk sample barcode and Illumina barcodes. TruSeq adapter sequences along with Illumina sample barcodes were introduced in two successive PCR steps. The Illumina HiSeq platform was used with custom primers to sequence TCR alpha and beta cDNA libraries. Per the source publication's procedure: MiGEC was used to process raw reads and extract unique molecular identifiers, and MiXCR was used to find CDR3 positions. For each individual, recombination models were inferred using an EM algorithm with the repgenHMM and IGoR tools. Shared clonotypes were analyzed with the tcR package in R, and sharing was normalized by the product of cloneset sizes. To study raw recombination without the effects of thymic and clonal selection, out-of-frame nonproductive sequences were analyzed. TCRdb reprocessed the public reads (quality trimming at Q25 with fastp, clone calling with MiXCR) and kept in-frame beta chains. A single entry per CDR3 protein holds the most common genes and DNA from its merged rows. TCRdb assigned the V and J calls; the authors' analysis was not used. For this sample there are 200,000 to 250,000 distinct CDR3 sequences; 6% to 8.5% appear just once. Clones ranked in the top ten supply more than 5% of the sample.

All donors were healthy Caucasians. The twin cohort consisted of three pairs of female monozygotic twins, all aged roughly 18 to 30 years. Positive isolation kits from Invitrogen were used to isolate the CD4+ and CD8+ T cell populations. This clonotype appeared many times. This receptor's antigen is unknown. There are no base qualities to consult, and no much larger clone falls within one base. The CDR3 contains 13 residues, cysteine and phenylalanine counted. Solely the CDR3 DNA is kept, with 39 bases framed from the first base. For this chain, trimming is 7 bases at the V end and 5 bases at the J end, and the number of junction bases without a gene match is 5. The same sample was also used in a study of yellow fever vaccine responses in identical twins. Looking at the second paper: The authors reported that the T cell response to vaccination in identical twins appeared partly convergent and partly personalized. In identical twins, the study followed T cell clones that responded to the vaccine with precision.

Specimen: CD8+ T cells sorted from blood. This sequence was found in a woman between 18 and 29 years old in good health. In this chain, TRBV12-3 or TRBV12-4 is recombined with TRBJ2-3, with 8 junctional bases fitting TRBD1. Here is the DNA: TGTGCCAGCAACCAGGGGGCAATAGATACGCAGTATTTT. It translates to CASNQGAIDTQYF.